Listed below are T cell receptor beta chains from one sample, sequenced in a study of cytomegalovirus exposure and HLA in healthy donors. Libraries were prepared by immunoSEQ multiplex PCR; TCRdb keeps only in-frame clonotypes and omits some of them. Among over 150,000 clones listed, 77% were seen once. The specimen was PBMCs. These receptors all stem from a woman in her thirties or forties in good health and CMV-seropositive. The CDR3 runs from the conserved cysteine through the conserved F or W. The size of a clone is reported for some rows only, either as once, few or many, or as a class for expanded clones.

abundance: NA
j_gene: TRBJ2-3
v_gene: TRBV7-2
len: 13
CDR3aa: CASSFRGTDTQYF

abundance: NA
j_gene: TRBJ2-1
v_gene: TRBV11-2
len: 15
CDR3aa: CASSVTSGVYNEQFF

abundance: few
j_gene: TRBJ2-1
v_gene: TRBV28
len: 16
CDR3aa: CASRLAGPSSYNEQFF

abundance: NA
j_gene: TRBJ1-2
v_gene: TRBV7-9
len: 16
CDR3aa: CASSLGQPEANYGYTF

abundance: NA
j_gene: TRBJ1-4
v_gene: TRBV4-1
len: 15
CDR3aa: CASSQETSLFGKLFF

abundance: NA
j_gene: TRBJ1-3
v_gene: TRBV7-2
len: 15
CDR3aa: CASSFFTGTANTIYF

abundance: NA
j_gene: TRBJ2-3
v_gene: TRBV7-9
len: 13
CDR3aa: CASGRGGVDTQYF

abundance: NA
j_gene: TRBJ2-7
v_gene: TRBV29-1
len: 12
CDR3aa: CSVGLGGGEQYF

abundance: NA
j_gene: TRBJ2-2
v_gene: TRBV7-2
len: 17
CDR3aa: CASSLRTSGVNTGELFF

abundance: NA
j_gene: TRBJ2-1
v_gene: TRBV9
len: 13
CDR3aa: CASSVLSYNEQFF

abundance: few
j_gene: TRBJ2-1
v_gene: TRBV2
len: 12
CDR3aa: CASSVQGYEQFF

abundance: NA
j_gene: TRBJ1-1
v_gene: TRBV19
len: 14
CDR3aa: CASSDRGRDTEAFF

abundance: few
j_gene: NA
v_gene: TRBV4-1
len: 15
CDR3aa: CASSQERGVAYEQYF

abundance: few
j_gene: TRBJ2-7
v_gene: TRBV4-3
len: 16
CDR3aa: CASSQDRGLAGGEQYF

abundance: NA
j_gene: TRBJ1-1
v_gene: TRBV18
len: 15
CDR3aa: CASSPRTGGMTEAFF

abundance: few
j_gene: TRBJ2-7
v_gene: TRBV6-1
len: 15
CDR3aa: CASSVQAGGAYEQYF

abundance: few
j_gene: TRBJ2-2
v_gene: TRBV19
len: 15
CDR3aa: CASSVTGTGTGELFF

abundance: few
j_gene: TRBJ2-3
v_gene: TRBV10-2
len: 13
CDR3aa: CASEGQGADTQYF

abundance: NA
j_gene: TRBJ2-3
v_gene: TRBV5-8
len: 16
CDR3aa: CASSLGGGFDTDTQYF

abundance: NA
j_gene: TRBJ1-2
v_gene: TRBV19
len: 12
CDR3aa: CASSITGYGYTF

abundance: NA
j_gene: TRBJ2-1
v_gene: TRBV7-2
len: 16
CDR3aa: CASSPVLAGGPNEQFF

abundance: NA
j_gene: TRBJ1-2
v_gene: TRBV19
len: 13
CDR3aa: CASSIESSYGYTF

abundance: NA
j_gene: TRBJ2-3
v_gene: TRBV5-4
len: 16
CDR3aa: CASSSGGVSGRDTQYF

abundance: NA
j_gene: TRBJ2-7
v_gene: TRBV5-4
len: 12
CDR3aa: CASSLSPYEQYF

abundance: NA
j_gene: TRBJ2-7
v_gene: TRBV7-9
len: 14
CDR3aa: CASSSGLAGEEQYF

abundance: NA
j_gene: TRBJ1-3
v_gene: TRBV30
len: 13
CDR3aa: CAWRIPGGNTIYF

abundance: NA
j_gene: TRBJ2-3
v_gene: TRBV7-2
len: 14
CDR3aa: CASSLGLEADTQYF